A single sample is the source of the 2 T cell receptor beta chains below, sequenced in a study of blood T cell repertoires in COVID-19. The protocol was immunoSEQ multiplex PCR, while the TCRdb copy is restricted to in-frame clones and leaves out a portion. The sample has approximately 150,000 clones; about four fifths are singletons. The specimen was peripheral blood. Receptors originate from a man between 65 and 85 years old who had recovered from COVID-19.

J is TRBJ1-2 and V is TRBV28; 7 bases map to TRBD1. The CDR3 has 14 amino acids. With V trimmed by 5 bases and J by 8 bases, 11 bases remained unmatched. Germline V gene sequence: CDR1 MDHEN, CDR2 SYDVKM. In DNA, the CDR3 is TGTGCCAGCAGTAGAGGGGGCGCGGTGGGCGGCTACACCTTC. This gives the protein CASSRGGAVGGYTF.

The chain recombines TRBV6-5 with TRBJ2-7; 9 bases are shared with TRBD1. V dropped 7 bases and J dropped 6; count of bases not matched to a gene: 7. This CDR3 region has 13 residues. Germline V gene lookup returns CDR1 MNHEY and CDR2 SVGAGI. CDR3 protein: CASIRDREGEQYF. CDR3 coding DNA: TGTGCCAGCATTAGGGACAGGGAGGGCGAGCAGTACTTC.